These 13 T cell receptor beta chains were all obtained from the same sample, sequenced in a study of T cell repertoires in cytomegalovirus infection. MiXCR, run by TCRdb on the reads, gives a single entry per CDR3 protein. The table lists 90,000 to 120,000 distinct CDR3 sequences, 23% of them singletons. Sequenced material: CD8+ T cells from PBMCs. These receptors came from a human donor in good health (CMV status not recorded). Some clones in this sample may be carry-over from other donors' samples.

This clonotype occurred many times. J is TRBJ2-1 and V is TRBV4-1; D remains ambiguous. The V gene lost 4 bases and the J gene lost 5 bases, with 18 bases spanning the gap. Germline V gives CDR1 MGHRA, CDR2 YSYEKL. The CDR3 has 16 residues. CDR3: CASSPSEAENNNEQFF. The CDR3 bases are TGCGCCAGCAGCCCTTCTGAAGCAGAGAACAACAATGAGCAGTTCTTC.

This clonotype was detected only a few times. This rearrangement joins TRBV2 to TRBJ2-7; unclear D gene. The CDR3 spans 13 residues. Per germline, CDR1 SNHLY and CDR2 FYNNEI. V shed 11 bases and J shed 2 bases, with 16 bases lying between them. CDR3 sequence (DNA): TGTGCCGGCCAGCCCGGTCCCACCTACGAGCAGTACTTC. The encoded protein is CAGQPGPTYEQYF.

This clonotype showed up many times. J is TRBJ2-5 and V is TRBV19, with TRBD2 matching over 14 bases. The CDR3 loop spans 16 amino acids. V lost 11 bases to trimming and J lost 2 bases; unmatched junction nucleotides: 10. CDR1 is LNHDA, CDR2 SQIVND, per germline (reference sequence). The CDR3 reads CAPTIRTSGRQETQYF. CDR3 nucleotide sequence: TGTGCCCCAACGATCCGGACTAGCGGGAGGCAAGAGACCCAGTACTTC. The whole variable domain, filled in from reference TRBV19 and TRBJ2-5, reads DGGITQSPKYLFRKEGQNVTLSCEQNLNHDAMYWYRQDPGQGLRLIYYSQIVNDFQKGDIAEGYSVSREKKESFPLTVTSAQKNPTAFYLCAPTIRTSGRQETQYFGPGTRLLVL.

Points on this clonotype: One end of the junction is discordant with germline, which a read error may explain. V usage is TRBV27 and J usage is TRBJ2-7, with 7 bases matching TRBD1. CDR1 MNHEY and CDR2 SMNVEV come from the germline V gene (reference sequence). This CDR3 has 13 residues. The CDR3 nucleotides are TGTGCCAGCAGTTTATCAAGACAGGGTTCGATGAACTTC. Translated, it gives CASSLSRQGSMNF.

This clonotype was observed once. The rearrangement uses TRBV15 and TRBJ2-1, with 11 bases lining up with TRBD1. CDR1 LNHNV and CDR2 YYDKDF come from the germline V gene (reference sequence). The CDR3 spans 14 residues. Losses at the gene ends were 3 bases for V and 10 bases for J; bases not matched to a gene: 5. As DNA, the CDR3 is TGTGCCACCAGCAGCGGGACAGGGGGAAAGGAGCAGTTCTTC. Its translation: CATSSGTGGKEQFF.

The chain uses TRBV19 and TRBJ1-1; no reliable D call. The germline V gene encodes CDR1 LNHDA and CDR2 SQIVND (reference sequence). CDR3 length: 14 amino acids. V was pared by 5 bases and J by 0 bases, with 10 bases between. CDR3 amino acids: CASSFGSMNTEAFF. As DNA, the CDR3 is TGTGCCAGTAGTTTCGGGTCTATGAACACTGAAGCTTTCTTT. The full variable domain, rest sourced from reference TRBV19 and TRBJ1-1, is DGGITQSPKYLFRKEGQNVTLSCEQNLNHDAMYWYRQDPGQGLRLIYYSQIVNDFQKGDIAEGYSVSREKKESFPLTVTSAQKNPTAFYLCASSFGSMNTEAFFGQGTRLTVV.

This clonotype was seen a handful of times. The chain employs TRBV19 and TRBJ2-2; TRBD2 might be the D (6 bases). Germline CDR1 and CDR2: LNHDA and SQIVND (reference sequence). The CDR3 has 15 residues. The V end was cut by 6 bases, the J end by 2 bases, with 13 bases between. In DNA, the CDR3 is TGTGCCAGTAGGGAACCGGGACTTAACACCGGGGAGCTGTTTTTT. It codes for CASREPGLNTGELFF.

This clonotype turned up a few times. The genes are TRBV6-2 or TRBV6-3 and TRBJ1-1; maybe TRBD1 (5 bases). V was pared by 2 bases and J by 7 bases, with 11 bases between. Germline assignment: CDR1 MNHEY and CDR2 SVGEGT. CDR3 size: 13 residues. The CDR3 bases are TGTGCCAGCAGTTACGGGGGGTCTCTTGAAGCTTTCTTT. Protein sequence: CASSYGGSLEAFF.

J is TRBJ1-1 and V is TRBV4-3; unclear D gene. This CDR3 has 15 amino acids. The V gene's germline CDR1 is LGHNA and CDR2 YSLEER. The V end was cut by 1 base, the J end by 0 bases, with 9 bases between. The chain's CDR3 is CASSQANLMNTEAFF. In nucleotides, the CDR3 is TGCGCCAGCAGCCAAGCCAACCTGATGAACACTGAAGCTTTCTTT.

The gene calls are TRBV28 and TRBJ2-2, with a possible D match to TRBD2 (6 bases). This CDR3 comprises 14 residues. Germline CDR1 is MDHEN and CDR2 is SYDVKM. V lost 4 bases to trimming and J lost 5 bases, with 11 bases between them. The CDR3 region has the DNA TGTGCCAGCAGTTGGGTGGAGGGAACCGGGGAGCTGTTTTTT. It specifies CASSWVEGTGELFF.

V gene TRBV29-1 combines with J gene TRBJ2-7, with D maybe TRBD1 (6 bases). V was pared by 5 bases and J by 7 bases, with 24 bases between. The CDR3 sequence is 15 residues long. Germline V gene data show CDR1 as SQVTM and CDR2 as ANQGSEA. The CDR3 sequence: CSVKLGAGDSGEQYF. CDR3 nucleotide sequence: TGCAGCGTTAAACTTGGGGCAGGGGATTCAGGGGAGCAGTACTTC.

This clonotype occurred a few times. The V gene is TRBV12-3 or TRBV12-4, the J gene TRBJ1-1; TRBD1 aligns across 7 bases. Trimming at V came to 7 bases and at J to 8 bases, leaving 10 bases not matched to a gene. The CDR3 consists of 13 residues. The CDR3 reads CASTARTGREAFF. The CDR3 nucleotides are TGTGCCAGCACGGCCCGGACAGGCCGAGAAGCTTTCTTT.

This clonotype was counted only a few times. The V call is TRBV6-6, the J call TRBJ1-5, with D unclear. The CDR3 is 13 amino acids. CDR1 is MNHNY and CDR2 is SVGAGI in the germline V gene (reference sequence). Trimming left V 11 bases short and J 1 base short, with 12 bases between. The CDR3 DNA follows: TGTGCCGGATGGGGAGACAGCAATCAGCCCCAGCATTTT. It is translated as CAGWGDSNQPQHF.